This is a list of T cell receptor beta chains from one sample in a study of T cells in Graves' hyperthyroidism and ophthalmopathy. MiXCR, applied by TCRdb to the multiplex PCR reads, yields one record per CDR3 protein. The data show 300,000 to 450,000 distinct CDR3 sequences, roughly 13% seen once. Sample: blood. All receptors come from a woman between 18 and 29 years old with Graves' hyperthyroidism. The CDR3 runs from the conserved cysteine through the conserved F or W. Each record gives: V gene, J gene, CDR3 protein.

V gene: TRBV10-3; J gene: TRBJ2-1; CDR3 protein: CAISGRGLAGENGEQFF
V gene: TRBV6-1; J gene: TRBJ2-1; CDR3 protein: CASSEWRQGWGNEQFF
V gene: TRBV10-3; J gene: TRBJ2-1; CDR3 protein: CAAKGLAANEQFF
V gene: TRBV28; J gene: TRBJ2-5; CDR3 protein: CASSVGQGLETQYF
V gene: TRBV5-4; J gene: TRBJ2-5; CDR3 protein: CASSLVAGAEETQYF
V gene: TRBV28; J gene: TRBJ2-1; CDR3 protein: CASSLSGQVRFF
V gene: TRBV13; J gene: TRBJ1-2; CDR3 protein: CASSPVGNYGYTF
V gene: TRBV3-1; J gene: TRBJ1-5; CDR3 protein: CASSQGPHGNQPQHF
V gene: TRBV20-1; J gene: TRBJ2-1; CDR3 protein: CSASLTVDNEQFF
V gene: TRBV2; J gene: TRBJ1-1; CDR3 protein: CASSEGEGVNTEAFF
V gene: TRBV7-2; J gene: TRBJ2-1; CDR3 protein: CASSLAGSKQEQFF
V gene: TRBV9; J gene: TRBJ1-4; CDR3 protein: CASSAGQGADVGEKLFF
V gene: TRBV7-9; J gene: TRBJ1-6; CDR3 protein: CASSLSGTGANSPLHF
V gene: TRBV3-1; J gene: TRBJ2-5; CDR3 protein: CASSQLTGVQETQYF
V gene: TRBV5-5; J gene: TRBJ1-2; CDR3 protein: CASSSLEGADGYTF
V gene: TRBV6-1; J gene: TRBJ2-3; CDR3 protein: CASSYPRLAGRTDTQYF
V gene: TRBV3-1; J gene: TRBJ1-3; CDR3 protein: CASSQDFLGLSGNTIYF
V gene: TRBV4-3; J gene: TRBJ2-7; CDR3 protein: CASSQAYLRLAGVGAYEQYF
V gene: TRBV12-3/TRBV12-4; J gene: TRBJ1-6; CDR3 protein: CASRGTPGQGNSPLHF
V gene: TRBV4-1; J gene: TRBJ1-1; CDR3 protein: CASSHRQTTRNTEAFF
V gene: TRBV10-3; J gene: TRBJ2-6; CDR3 protein: CAISVEASGANVLTF
V gene: TRBV6-1; J gene: TRBJ2-7; CDR3 protein: CASSGLWAAEQYF
V gene: TRBV30; J gene: TRBJ1-1; CDR3 protein: CAFEGGGTEAFF
V gene: TRBV12-3/TRBV12-4; J gene: TRBJ1-2; CDR3 protein: CASGWALPGYTF
V gene: TRBV20-1; J gene: TRBJ2-1; CDR3 protein: CSAPPRGGPYNEQFF
V gene: TRBV7-3; J gene: TRBJ2-1; CDR3 protein: CASSQGLAFNEQFF
V gene: TRBV6-2/TRBV6-3; J gene: TRBJ1-5; CDR3 protein: CASSYSRQGISNQPQHF
V gene: TRBV20-1; J gene: TRBJ2-3; CDR3 protein: CSVRSGQRATDTQYF
V gene: TRBV12-3/TRBV12-4; J gene: TRBJ2-5; CDR3 protein: CASSYAATSRQETQYF
V gene: TRBV19; J gene: TRBJ1-3; CDR3 protein: CASSMAGHTGNTIYF
V gene: TRBV20-1; J gene: TRBJ1-3; CDR3 protein: CSARPQDNSGNTIYF
V gene: TRBV5-1; J gene: TRBJ1-3; CDR3 protein: CASQRNEGKNTIYF
V gene: TRBV18; J gene: TRBJ2-4; CDR3 protein: CASSPDSLAKNIQYF
V gene: TRBV5-8; J gene: TRBJ1-4; CDR3 protein: CASNPGQHNEKLFF
V gene: TRBV20-1; J gene: TRBJ2-3; CDR3 protein: CSARTVRGGIITDTQYF
V gene: TRBV18; J gene: TRBJ1-1; CDR3 protein: CASSPGDRYAEAFF
V gene: TRBV28; J gene: TRBJ1-6; CDR3 protein: CASGDSVRSPLHF
V gene: TRBV6-1; J gene: NA; CDR3 protein: CASTNGEGGNEQYF
V gene: TRBV20-1; J gene: TRBJ2-2; CDR3 protein: CSARRDSATGELFF
V gene: TRBV5-1; J gene: TRBJ2-7; CDR3 protein: CASSSTNGPYEQYF
V gene: TRBV9; J gene: TRBJ1-2; CDR3 protein: CASSRGVSVGSGYTF
V gene: TRBV30; J gene: TRBJ1-2; CDR3 protein: CAWSALIGGYTF
V gene: TRBV2; J gene: TRBJ2-4; CDR3 protein: CASRAQNRNIQYF
V gene: TRBV6-1; J gene: TRBJ2-5; CDR3 protein: CASSYDGGAQTQYF
V gene: TRBV19; J gene: TRBJ2-1; CDR3 protein: CASSRGTSGSVGYNEQFF
V gene: TRBV24-1; J gene: TRBJ2-1; CDR3 protein: CATSDSSGRSYNEQFF
V gene: TRBV7-8; J gene: TRBJ1-5; CDR3 protein: CASSLYLGAHGNQPQHF
V gene: TRBV6-5; J gene: TRBJ2-7; CDR3 protein: CASSYSGTESYEQYF